These T cell receptor beta chains were read from a single sample in a study of cytomegalovirus exposure and HLA in healthy donors. Profiling relied on immunoSEQ multiplex PCR, and the TCRdb table lists in-frame clones only, not all of them. The profile shows 65,000 to 100,000 clones, over 85% of them singletons. What was sequenced was PBMCs. The origin of the receptors is a woman younger than 45 in good health and CMV-seronegative. The CDR3 runs from the conserved cysteine through the conserved F or W. The order of the fields is CDR3 DNA, CDR3 protein, J gene, clone size, V gene, D gene. A D gene is named only where the DNA matches it firmly. The size field is filled for only some rows; it gives once, few, many or a size class.

CDR3 DNA: TGTGCCAGCAGCCTTCCAGCGGGAGCGGGAGTTACCGGGGAGCTGTTTTTT; CDR3 protein: CASSLPAGAGVTGELFF; J gene: TRBJ2-2; clone size: NA; V gene: TRBV9; D gene: TRBD2
CDR3 DNA: TGCGCCAGGGGGGACAGCACTAAATGGATGAACTATGGCTACACCTTC; CDR3 protein: CARGDSTKWMNYGYTF; J gene: TRBJ1-2; clone size: NA; V gene: TRBV10-1; D gene: TRBD1
CDR3 DNA: TGTGCCAGCTCACCATTCGGTGAGACCCAGTACTTC; CDR3 protein: CASSPFGETQYF; J gene: TRBJ2-5; clone size: once; V gene: TRBV18; D gene: NA
CDR3 DNA: TGTGCCAGCAGCTTAGCGAACCGGGAACACGAGCAGTACTTC; CDR3 protein: CASSLANREHEQYF; J gene: TRBJ2-7; clone size: NA; V gene: TRBV7-9; D gene: NA
CDR3 DNA: TGTGCCAGCAGCAAAGCAATCGACATCCTGAGCTCCTACGAGCAGTACTTC; CDR3 protein: CASSKAIDILSSYEQYF; J gene: TRBJ2-7; clone size: NA; V gene: TRBV21-1; D gene: NA
CDR3 DNA: TGTGCCAGCAGCTCTTGGACAGGTGAAGCTTTCTTT; CDR3 protein: CASSSWTGEAFF; J gene: TRBJ1-1; clone size: NA; V gene: TRBV7-9; D gene: TRBD1
CDR3 DNA: TGTGCCAGCAGTGAGAGCGGGGTGGGGGATACGCAGTATTTT; CDR3 protein: CASSESGVGDTQYF; J gene: TRBJ2-3; clone size: NA; V gene: TRBV28; D gene: TRBD2
CDR3 DNA: TGTGCCAGCAGTTACCAAACCCAACGGGTGGGTGAAAAACTGTTTTTT; CDR3 protein: CASSYQTQRVGEKLFF; J gene: TRBJ1-4; clone size: NA; V gene: TRBV6-5; D gene: NA
CDR3 DNA: TGTGCCAGCTCACCCGGGACAGGGTACGAAAAACTGTTTTTT; CDR3 protein: CASSPGTGYEKLFF; J gene: TRBJ1-4; clone size: NA; V gene: TRBV18; D gene: TRBD1
CDR3 DNA: TGTGCCACCAGCAGACCCGGGACAGGGTCCTACGAGCAGTACTTC; CDR3 protein: CATSRPGTGSYEQYF; J gene: TRBJ2-7; clone size: NA; V gene: TRBV15; D gene: TRBD1
CDR3 DNA: TGTGCCAGCAGCCCAGGGACTAGCGGGAGCGCAGATACGCAGTATTTT; CDR3 protein: CASSPGTSGSADTQYF; J gene: TRBJ2-3; clone size: NA; V gene: TRBV5-4; D gene: TRBD2
CDR3 DNA: TGTGCCAGCAGCTCAAGTGGGACGGGGGGGCCCGCCCTAAATTATGGCTACACCTTC; CDR3 protein: CASSSSGTGGPALNYGYTF; J gene: TRBJ1-2; clone size: NA; V gene: TRBV7-9; D gene: NA
CDR3 DNA: TGTGCCTGGATCGATGGACAGGGGAACACTGAAGCTTTCTTT; CDR3 protein: CAWIDGQGNTEAFF; J gene: TRBJ1-1; clone size: few; V gene: TRBV30; D gene: TRBD1
CDR3 DNA: TGTGCCAGCAGGGAGGGAGGGAAAGAGACCCAGTACTTC; CDR3 protein: CASREGGKETQYF; J gene: TRBJ2-5; clone size: NA; V gene: TRBV6-1; D gene: TRBD2
CDR3 DNA: TGTGCCAGCAACCCAGGTCAGGGGGAGATTGGGTCCTCGGATACGCAGTATTTT; CDR3 protein: CASNPGQGEIGSSDTQYF; J gene: TRBJ2-3; clone size: NA; V gene: TRBV11-2; D gene: TRBD1
CDR3 DNA: TGCGCCAGCAGTCCGACAGGGGCTGGGACTAGCGGGAGGGTAGATCCCTACGAGCAGTACTTC; CDR3 protein: CASSPTGAGTSGRVDPYEQYF; J gene: TRBJ2-7; clone size: NA; V gene: TRBV23-1; D gene: TRBD2
CDR3 DNA: TGTGCCAGTAGTATTATTGGCGGGAGGGGTACGCAGTATTTT; CDR3 protein: CASSIIGGRGTQYF; J gene: TRBJ2-3; clone size: NA; V gene: TRBV19; D gene: TRBD2
CDR3 DNA: TGTGCCAGCGGGGCTCGACAGGGAAACACCGGGGAGCTGTTTTTT; CDR3 protein: CASGARQGNTGELFF; J gene: TRBJ2-2; clone size: NA; V gene: TRBV6-1; D gene: TRBD1
CDR3 DNA: TGCAGCGTTCTGCTTCAGTCAGATGGCTACACCTTC; CDR3 protein: CSVLLQSDGYTF; J gene: TRBJ1-2; clone size: NA; V gene: TRBV29-1; D gene: NA
CDR3 DNA: TGTGCCAGCAGCTTAAACCTAGCGGGAGGGGACTACGAGCAGTACTTC; CDR3 protein: CASSLNLAGGDYEQYF; J gene: TRBJ2-7; clone size: NA; V gene: TRBV7-2; D gene: TRBD2
CDR3 DNA: TGTGCCAGCAGTTACGAGGCCAGGGGTCATGGCTACACCTTC; CDR3 protein: CASSYEARGHGYTF; J gene: TRBJ1-2; clone size: few; V gene: TRBV6-5; D gene: NA
CDR3 DNA: TGCAGCGTTGTTTTTGCGACAGTTAATAGCAATCAGCCCCAGCATTTT; CDR3 protein: CSVVFATVNSNQPQHF; J gene: TRBJ1-5; clone size: NA; V gene: TRBV29-1; D gene: NA
CDR3 DNA: TGTGCCAGCAACAACCGACAGGGGGTTGGCACCGGGGAGCTGTTTTTT; CDR3 protein: CASNNRQGVGTGELFF; J gene: TRBJ2-2; clone size: NA; V gene: TRBV2; D gene: TRBD1
CDR3 DNA: TGTGCCAGCAGACGGCTCCAAGGCGGCTCCTACAATGAGCAGTTCTTC; CDR3 protein: CASRRLQGGSYNEQFF; J gene: TRBJ2-1; clone size: NA; V gene: TRBV28; D gene: NA
CDR3 DNA: TGTGCCAGCAGCTTGGCGTTTGGGGGCGGGGGGGCCGAAGATACGCAGTATTTT; CDR3 protein: CASSLAFGGGGAEDTQYF; J gene: TRBJ2-3; clone size: NA; V gene: TRBV5-6; D gene: TRBD2
CDR3 DNA: TGTGCCAGCTCGTCCGGCGGGACGAACACTGAAGCTTTCTTT; CDR3 protein: CASSSGGTNTEAFF; J gene: TRBJ1-1; clone size: NA; V gene: TRBV11-3; D gene: NA
CDR3 DNA: TGTGCCAGCAGCCCCAGGTCAAGCGGGGGTAGAGATACGCAGTATTTT; CDR3 protein: CASSPRSSGGRDTQYF; J gene: TRBJ2-3; clone size: NA; V gene: TRBV7-8; D gene: TRBD2
CDR3 DNA: TGTGCCAGCAGCAAAGTGGCGGGGATGGAGGAGACCCAGTACTTC; CDR3 protein: CASSKVAGMEETQYF; J gene: TRBJ2-5; clone size: NA; V gene: TRBV21-1; D gene: NA
CDR3 DNA: TGTGCCAGCAGTCAGGGGGCTCGCACTGAAGCTTTCTTT; CDR3 protein: CASSQGARTEAFF; J gene: TRBJ1-1; clone size: NA; V gene: TRBV6-4; D gene: TRBD1
CDR3 DNA: TGTGCCAGCAGTGAAGAGACAGGGGGCATTCAGTACTTC; CDR3 protein: CASSEETGGIQYF; J gene: TRBJ2-4; clone size: NA; V gene: TRBV6-1; D gene: TRBD1
CDR3 DNA: TGTGCCAGCAGCCCCAGCCCCCTTGGCGGAAGCTTATCCTACGAGCAGTACTTC; CDR3 protein: CASSPSPLGGSLSYEQYF; J gene: TRBJ2-7; clone size: NA; V gene: TRBV4-2; D gene: NA
CDR3 DNA: TGTGCCAGCAGTTTATTGACAGGGAGCTCCTACAATGAGCAGTTCTTC; CDR3 protein: CASSLLTGSSYNEQFF; J gene: TRBJ2-1; clone size: NA; V gene: TRBV27; D gene: TRBD1
CDR3 DNA: TGTGCCAGCAGCGACAGGTACACCGGGGAGCTGTTTTTT; CDR3 protein: CASSDRYTGELFF; J gene: TRBJ2-2; clone size: once; V gene: TRBV6-6; D gene: NA
CDR3 DNA: TGTGCCAGCCTCAACAGGGGGGTTCAGCCCCAGCATTTT; CDR3 protein: CASLNRGVQPQHF; J gene: TRBJ1-5; clone size: once; V gene: TRBV6-1; D gene: TRBD1
CDR3 DNA: TGCGCCAGCAGCCAAGGTCCCGCCAGGGGGAACACTGAAGCTTTCTTT; CDR3 protein: CASSQGPARGNTEAFF; J gene: TRBJ1-1; clone size: NA; V gene: TRBV4-1; D gene: NA
CDR3 DNA: TGTGCCAGCAGCTTGTCTCAGGGGACCCCCTCCTACGAGCAGTACTTC; CDR3 protein: CASSLSQGTPSYEQYF; J gene: TRBJ2-7; clone size: once; V gene: TRBV5-8; D gene: NA
CDR3 DNA: TGTGCCAGCAGCTTAATACAGGGGAGGACTGAAGCTTTCTTT; CDR3 protein: CASSLIQGRTEAFF; J gene: TRBJ1-1; clone size: NA; V gene: TRBV7-2; D gene: TRBD1
CDR3 DNA: TGTGCCAGCAGTGCCCTCCGGACTAGCGGGGGGACCTACAATGAGCAGTTCTTC; CDR3 protein: CASSALRTSGGTYNEQFF; J gene: TRBJ2-1; clone size: NA; V gene: TRBV11-2; D gene: TRBD2
CDR3 DNA: TGTGCCTGGAGTTTGAGGACTTACAATGAGCAGTTCTTC; CDR3 protein: CAWSLRTYNEQFF; J gene: TRBJ2-1; clone size: NA; V gene: TRBV30; D gene: NA
CDR3 DNA: TGTGCCAGCAGCTTATTTTTGGGGACTCGGAACGAGCAGTACTTC; CDR3 protein: CASSLFLGTRNEQYF; J gene: TRBJ2-7; clone size: NA; V gene: TRBV7-9; D gene: NA
CDR3 DNA: TGTGCCAGCAGCTTCGGCAGGGCAGGGGAGACCCAGTACTTC; CDR3 protein: CASSFGRAGETQYF; J gene: TRBJ2-5; clone size: NA; V gene: TRBV7-9; D gene: NA
CDR3 DNA: TGTGCCAGCTCACTACTGGACAGTTCTAACTATGGCTACACCTTC; CDR3 protein: CASSLLDSSNYGYTF; J gene: TRBJ1-2; clone size: NA; V gene: TRBV18; D gene: NA